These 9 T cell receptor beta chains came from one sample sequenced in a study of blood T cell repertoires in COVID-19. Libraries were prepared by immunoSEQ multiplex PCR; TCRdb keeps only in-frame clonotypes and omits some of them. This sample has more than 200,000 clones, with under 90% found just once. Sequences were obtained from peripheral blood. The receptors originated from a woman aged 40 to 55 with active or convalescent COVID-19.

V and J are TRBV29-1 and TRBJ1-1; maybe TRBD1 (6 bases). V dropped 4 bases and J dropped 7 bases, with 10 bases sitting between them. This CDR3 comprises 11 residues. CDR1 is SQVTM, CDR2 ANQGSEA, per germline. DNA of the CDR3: TGCAGCGTTGCCCCAGGGGATGAAGCTTTCTTT. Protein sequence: CSVAPGDEAFF.

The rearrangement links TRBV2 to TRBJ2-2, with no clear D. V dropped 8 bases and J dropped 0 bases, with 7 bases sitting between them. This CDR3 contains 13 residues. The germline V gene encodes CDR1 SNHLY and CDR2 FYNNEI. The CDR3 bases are TGTGCCAGCCGAGGTTCGAACACCGGGGAGCTGTTTTTT. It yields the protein CASRGSNTGELFF.

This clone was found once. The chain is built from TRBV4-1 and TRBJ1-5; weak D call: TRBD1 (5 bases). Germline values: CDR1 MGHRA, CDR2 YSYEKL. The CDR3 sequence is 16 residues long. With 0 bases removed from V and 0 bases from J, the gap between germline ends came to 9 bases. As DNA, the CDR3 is TGCGCCAGCAGCCAAGAGGGGCTGAATAGCAATCAGCCCCAGCATTTT. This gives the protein CASSQEGLNSNQPQHF.

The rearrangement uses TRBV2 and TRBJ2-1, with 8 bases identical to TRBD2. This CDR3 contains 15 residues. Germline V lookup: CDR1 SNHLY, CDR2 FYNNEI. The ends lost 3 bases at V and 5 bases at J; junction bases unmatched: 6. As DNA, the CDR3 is TGTGCCAGCAGTGAGTCGGGGGGGCTCCACAATGAGCAGTTCTTC. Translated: CASSESGGLHNEQFF.

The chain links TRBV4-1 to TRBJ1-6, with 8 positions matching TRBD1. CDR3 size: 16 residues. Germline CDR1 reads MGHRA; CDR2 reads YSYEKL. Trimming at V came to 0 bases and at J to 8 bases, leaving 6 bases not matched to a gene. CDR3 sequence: CASSQDTDRVYSPLHF. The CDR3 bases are TGCGCCAGCAGCCAAGATACGGACAGGGTCTATTCACCCCTCCACTTT.

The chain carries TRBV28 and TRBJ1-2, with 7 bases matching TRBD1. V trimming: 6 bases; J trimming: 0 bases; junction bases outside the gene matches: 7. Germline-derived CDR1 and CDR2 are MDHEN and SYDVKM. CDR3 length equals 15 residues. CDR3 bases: TGTGCCAGCAGCCCTCAGGGACAGACTAACTATGGCTACACCTTC. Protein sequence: CASSPQGQTNYGYTF.

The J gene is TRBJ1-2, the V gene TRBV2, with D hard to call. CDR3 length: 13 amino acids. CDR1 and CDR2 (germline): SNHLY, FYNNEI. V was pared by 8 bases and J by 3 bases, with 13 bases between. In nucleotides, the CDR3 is TGTGCCAGCCGCGGGATAGGTGACTATGGCTACACCTTC. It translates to CASRGIGDYGYTF.

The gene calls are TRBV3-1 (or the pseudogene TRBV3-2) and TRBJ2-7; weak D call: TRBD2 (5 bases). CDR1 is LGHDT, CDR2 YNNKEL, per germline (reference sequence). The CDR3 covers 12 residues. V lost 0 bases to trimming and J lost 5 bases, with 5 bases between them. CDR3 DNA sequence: TGTGCCAGCAGCCAAGACGGGGACGAGCAGTACTTC. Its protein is CASSQDGDEQYF.

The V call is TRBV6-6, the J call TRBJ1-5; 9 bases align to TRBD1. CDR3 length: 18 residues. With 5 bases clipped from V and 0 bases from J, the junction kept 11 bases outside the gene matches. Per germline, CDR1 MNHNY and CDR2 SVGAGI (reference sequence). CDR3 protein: CASSQRGGQGYSNQPQHF. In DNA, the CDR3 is TGTGCCAGCAGTCAACGCGGCGGACAGGGGTATAGCAATCAGCCCCAGCATTTT.